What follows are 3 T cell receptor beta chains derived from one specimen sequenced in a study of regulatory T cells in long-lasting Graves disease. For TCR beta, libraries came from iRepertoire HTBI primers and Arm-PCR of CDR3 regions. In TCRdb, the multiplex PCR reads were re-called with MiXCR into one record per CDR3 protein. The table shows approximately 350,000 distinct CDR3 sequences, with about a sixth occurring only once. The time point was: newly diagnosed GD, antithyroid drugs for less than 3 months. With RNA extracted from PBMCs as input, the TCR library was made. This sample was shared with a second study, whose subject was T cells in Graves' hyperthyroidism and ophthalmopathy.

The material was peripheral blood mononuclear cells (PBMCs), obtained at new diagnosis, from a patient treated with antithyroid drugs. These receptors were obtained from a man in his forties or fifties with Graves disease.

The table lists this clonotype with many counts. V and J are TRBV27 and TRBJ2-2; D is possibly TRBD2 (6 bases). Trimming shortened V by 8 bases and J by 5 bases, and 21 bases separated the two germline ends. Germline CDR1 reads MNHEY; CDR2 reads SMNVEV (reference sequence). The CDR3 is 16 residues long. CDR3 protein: CASVLPRRGWTGELFF. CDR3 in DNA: TGTGCCAGCGTGTTACCGCGTCGGGGGTGGACCGGGGAGCTGTTTTTT.

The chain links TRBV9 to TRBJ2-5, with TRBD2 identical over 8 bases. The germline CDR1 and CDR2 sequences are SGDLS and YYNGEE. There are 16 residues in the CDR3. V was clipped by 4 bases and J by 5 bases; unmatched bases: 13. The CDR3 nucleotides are TGTGCCAGCAGCTTATCGGGGGGGCCCCGCGTCGAGACCCAGTACTTC. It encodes CASSLSGGPRVETQYF.

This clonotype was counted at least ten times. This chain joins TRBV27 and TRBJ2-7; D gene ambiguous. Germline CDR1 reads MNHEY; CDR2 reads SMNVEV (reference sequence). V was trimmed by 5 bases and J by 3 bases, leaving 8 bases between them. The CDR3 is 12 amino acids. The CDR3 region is CASSPNYYEQYF. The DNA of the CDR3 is TGTGCCAGCAGTCCAAATTACTACGAGCAGTACTTC.